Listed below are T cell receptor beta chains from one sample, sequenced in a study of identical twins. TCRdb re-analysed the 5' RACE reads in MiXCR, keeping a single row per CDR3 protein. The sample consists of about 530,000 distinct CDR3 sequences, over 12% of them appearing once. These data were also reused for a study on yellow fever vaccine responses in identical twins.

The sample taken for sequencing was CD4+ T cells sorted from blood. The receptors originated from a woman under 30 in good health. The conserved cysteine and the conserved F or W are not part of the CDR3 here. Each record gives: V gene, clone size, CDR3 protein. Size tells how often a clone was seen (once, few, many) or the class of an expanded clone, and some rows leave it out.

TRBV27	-	ASSPQAGLSYEQY
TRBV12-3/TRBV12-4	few	ASSSGYTGELF
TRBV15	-	ATSRVPQGAAGANVLT
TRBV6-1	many	ASSPLAGVNNEQF
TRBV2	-	ASSHGGAGQETQY
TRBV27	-	ASSKGQPQETQY
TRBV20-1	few	SAGAGGTEAF
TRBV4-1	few	ASSQDRVLAGYNEQF
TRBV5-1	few	ASSYLRTGGHNEQF
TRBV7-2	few	ASSPGTGHTEAF
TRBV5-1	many	ASSPSGFSEQY
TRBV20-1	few	SADRGDTQY
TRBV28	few	ASSLSGTIYANEQF
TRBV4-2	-	ASSQDMLAGEGEQF
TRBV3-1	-	ASSQEAASYEQY
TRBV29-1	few	SVQLQMNTEAF
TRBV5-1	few	ASSLGAINNNSPLH
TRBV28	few	ASSLDRRIRQPQH
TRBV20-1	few	SGSKNTEAF
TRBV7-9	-	ASSPTEPQY
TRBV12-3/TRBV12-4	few	ASSLRVSGGAKNIQY
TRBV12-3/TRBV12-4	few	ASNLQVNTGELF
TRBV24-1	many	ATSDPRQGKAAKNIQY
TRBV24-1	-	ATSDKSGAFGNNQPQH
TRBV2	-	ASSTPRGNEQF
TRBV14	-	ASNPGTGGSFETQY
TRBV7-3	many	ASSSKRESFNEQF
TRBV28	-	ASSLSSYSNQPQH
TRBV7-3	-	ASSPQGLAGVAGELF
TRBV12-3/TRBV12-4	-	ASSFRPGTQY